Below, 13 T cell receptor beta chains from the same sample are listed, as sequenced in a study of blood T cell repertoires in COVID-19. Generated by immunoSEQ multiplex PCR, the TCRdb table keeps only in-frame clones and is missing some. The sample holds approximately 63,000 clones, around 89% seen once. The sequencing sample was made of peripheral blood. These receptors were collected from a woman between 55 and 75 years old with COVID-19, enrolled during active disease.

The rearrangement joins TRBV7-2 to TRBJ2-5, with 9 nucleotides matching TRBD1. V gave up 4 bases and J gave up 4 bases; unmatched junction bases: 4. The CDR3 runs 14 residues. CDR1 SGHTA and CDR2 FQGNSA come from the germline V gene. The CDR3 is CASSWDRVRETQYF. The CDR3 DNA sequence: TGTGCCAGCAGCTGGGACAGGGTAAGAGAGACCCAGTACTTC.

This chain uses TRBV9 with TRBJ2-7, with D possibly matching TRBD1 (6 bases). The germline V and J ends were trimmed by 0 bases and 5 bases, with 15 bases remaining between them. CDR1 and CDR2 from the germline V gene are SGDLS and YYNGEE. This CDR3 contains 15 residues. The CDR3 DNA reads as TGTGCCAGCAGCGTAGGGGGGCAGGGATACGACGAGCAGTACTTC. Translating gives CASSVGGQGYDEQYF.

V and J are TRBV19 and TRBJ1-2, with unresolved D. Germline V gene lookup returns CDR1 LNHDA and CDR2 SQIVND (reference sequence). The CDR3 consists of 13 residues. Trimming cost V 5 bases and J 8 bases, with 15 bases left between them. CDR3 loop: CASSPPGPGGYTF. The CDR3 DNA follows: TGTGCCAGTAGTCCCCCGGGTCCTGGGGGCTACACCTTC.

The rearrangement joins TRBV3-1 (or the pseudogene TRBV3-2) to TRBJ1-6; perhaps TRBD1 as D (6 bases). This CDR3 region has 15 residues. Trimming took 1 base from V and 12 from J, leaving 16 bases between them. Germline lookup yields CDR1 LGHDT and CDR2 YNNKEL (reference sequence). The CDR3 nucleotides read TGTGCCAGCAGCCAAGTTGCGGGGGCGCAAAGACCCCTCCACTTT. It codes for CASSQVAGAQRPLHF.

CDR3 protein: CASSEDRGRDYGYTF. CDR3 bases: TGTGCCAGCAGTGAAGACAGGGGGCGAGACTATGGCTACACCTTC. The chain combines TRBV6-1 with TRBJ1-2, with 9 bases fitting TRBD1. Unmatched junction bases numbered 3, after V lost 1 base and J lost 3 bases. The CDR3 is 15 amino acids. Germline-derived CDR1 and CDR2 are MNHNS and SASEGT.

The V call is TRBV18, the J call TRBJ2-7, with 12 bases fitting TRBD2. From germline, CDR1 is KGHSH and CDR2 LQKENI. V dropped 2 bases and J dropped 4; count of bases not matched to a gene: 6. CDR3 size: 16 residues. The CDR3 nucleotides read TGTGCCAGCTCACCATCCGGACTAGCGGGGATGTACGAGCAGTACTTC. Translation gives CASSPSGLAGMYEQYF.

V and J are TRBV5-1 and TRBJ1-5; 7 nucleotides line up with TRBD1. The V and J ends lost 4 bases and 5 bases, in that order; junction bases with no gene match: 3. CDR1 is SGHRS, CDR2 YFSETQ, per germline. CDR3 length: 13 residues. The CDR3 DNA reads as TGCGCCAGCAGCCGGGACAGTGATCAGCCCCAGCATTTT. It translates to CASSRDSDQPQHF. The whole variable domain, remainder taken from reference TRBV5-1 and TRBJ1-5, is KAGVTQTPRYLIKTRGQQVTLSCSPISGHRSVSWYQQTPGQGLQFLFEYFSETQRNKGNFPGRFSGRQFSNSRSEMNVSTLELGDSALYLCASSRDSDQPQHFGDGTRLSIL.

The chain uses TRBV3-1 (or the pseudogene TRBV3-2) and TRBJ1-1; D gene unclear. The V end lost 1 base, the J end lost 5 bases, and 8 bases lay between the germline ends. Germline V gene lookup returns CDR1 LGHDT and CDR2 YNNKEL (reference sequence). CDR3 size: 13 residues. CDR3 amino acids: CASSQVGETEAFF. In DNA form, the CDR3 reads TGTGCCAGCAGCCAAGTCGGGGAAACTGAAGCTTTCTTT.

The chain employs TRBV6-5 and TRBJ2-7; 7 bases align to TRBD1. V was pared by 8 bases and J by 5 bases, with 9 bases of the junction left unmatched. CDR1 and CDR2 from the germline V gene are MNHEY and SVGAGI. The CDR3 consists of 13 residues. The CDR3 region has the DNA TGTGCCAGCGGGCGTGACAGGGTCGACGAGCAGTACTTC. Translating it yields CASGRDRVDEQYF.

The chain combines TRBV11-2 with TRBJ2-1; TRBD2 matches 11 bases. V shed 2 bases, J shed 8 bases, and the junction held 11 bases outside the gene matches. CDR3 length: 17 amino acids. Germline V gene sequence: CDR1 SGHAT, CDR2 FQNNGV. The CDR3 DNA is TGTGCCAGCAGCTTACCCCCTAGCGGGAGGTTGGCCCATGAGCAGTTCTTC. It translates to CASSLPPSGRLAHEQFF.

The chain links TRBV3-1 (or the pseudogene TRBV3-2) to TRBJ1-2, with D possibly being TRBD1 (5 bases). The germline gives CDR1 LGHDT, CDR2 YNNKEL (reference sequence). CDR3 length: 14 amino acids. Trimming took 4 bases from V and 6 from J, leaving 15 bases between them. The CDR3 coding sequence is TGTGCCAGCAGCCGGGGGATTAGGGAGGATGGCTACACCTTC. Amino acid sequence: CASSRGIREDGYTF.

The chain recombines TRBV4-3 with TRBJ1-1, with a tentative D call TRBD1 (5 bases). This CDR3 is 20 amino acids long. The germline V gene has CDR1 LGHNA and CDR2 YSLEER. Trimming took 0 bases from V and 0 from J, leaving 23 bases between them. This CDR3 reads CASSQDIPSGLLVMNTEAFF. For the CDR3, the DNA is TGCGCCAGCAGCCAAGATATCCCCTCGGGACTACTAGTCATGAACACTGAAGCTTTCTTT.

This chain joins TRBV24-1 and TRBJ2-2, with no clear D. Deletions cut 8 bases from V and 1 base from J, with 10 bases between. The CDR3 length is 14 residues. The germline CDR1 and CDR2 sequences are KGHDR and SFDVKD. Written as DNA, the CDR3 is TGTGCCACCAAAGCAGGCGAGAACACCGGGGAGCTGTTTTTT. This gives the protein CATKAGENTGELFF.